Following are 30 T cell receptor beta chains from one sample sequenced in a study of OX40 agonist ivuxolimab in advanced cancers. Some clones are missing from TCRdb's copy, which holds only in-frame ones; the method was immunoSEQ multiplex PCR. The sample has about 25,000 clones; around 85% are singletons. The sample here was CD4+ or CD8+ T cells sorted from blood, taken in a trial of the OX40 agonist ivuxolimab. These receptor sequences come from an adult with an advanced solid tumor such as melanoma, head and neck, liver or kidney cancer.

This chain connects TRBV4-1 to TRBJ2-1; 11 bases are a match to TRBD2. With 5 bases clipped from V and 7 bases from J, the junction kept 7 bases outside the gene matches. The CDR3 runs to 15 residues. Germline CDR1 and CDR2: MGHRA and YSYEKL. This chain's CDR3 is CASSSSGRAFNEQFF. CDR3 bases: TGCGCCAGCAGCAGTAGCGGGAGGGCCTTTAATGAGCAGTTCTTC.

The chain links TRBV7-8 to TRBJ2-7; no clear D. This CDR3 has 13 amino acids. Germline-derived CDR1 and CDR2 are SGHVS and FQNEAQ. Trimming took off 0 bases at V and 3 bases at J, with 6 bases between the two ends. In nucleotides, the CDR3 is TGTGCCAGCAGCTTAGCGTGGGACTACGAGCAGTACTTC. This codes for CASSLAWDYEQYF.

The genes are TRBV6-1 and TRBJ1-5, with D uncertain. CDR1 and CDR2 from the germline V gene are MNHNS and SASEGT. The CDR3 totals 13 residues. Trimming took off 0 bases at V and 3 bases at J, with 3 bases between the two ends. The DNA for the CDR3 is TGTGCCAGCAGTGAAGCTTTCAATCAGCCCCAGCATTTT. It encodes CASSEAFNQPQHF.

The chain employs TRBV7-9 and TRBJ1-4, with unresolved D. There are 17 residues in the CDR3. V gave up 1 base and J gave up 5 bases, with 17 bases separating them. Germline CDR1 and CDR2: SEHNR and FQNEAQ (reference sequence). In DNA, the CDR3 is TGTGCCAGCAGCTTAGAGCAGGTCGGATGGGCCAATGAAAAACTGTTTTTT. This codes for CASSLEQVGWANEKLFF.

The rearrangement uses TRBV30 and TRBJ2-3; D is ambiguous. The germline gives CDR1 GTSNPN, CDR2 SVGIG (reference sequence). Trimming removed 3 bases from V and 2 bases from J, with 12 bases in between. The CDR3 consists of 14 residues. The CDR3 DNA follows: TGTGCCTGGAGGGCGGCAGGCCCCACAGATACGCAGTATTTT. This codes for CAWRAAGPTDTQYF.

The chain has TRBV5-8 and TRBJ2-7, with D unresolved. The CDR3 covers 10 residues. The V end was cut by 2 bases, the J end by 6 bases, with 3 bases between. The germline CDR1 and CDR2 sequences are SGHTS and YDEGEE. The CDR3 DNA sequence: TGTGCCAGCAGCTTCCCCGAGCAGTACTTC. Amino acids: CASSFPEQYF.

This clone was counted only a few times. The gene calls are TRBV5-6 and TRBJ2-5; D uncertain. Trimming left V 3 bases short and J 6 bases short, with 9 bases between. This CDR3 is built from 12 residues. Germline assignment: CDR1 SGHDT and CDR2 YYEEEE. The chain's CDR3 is CASSSLVKTQYF. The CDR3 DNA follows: TGTGCCAGCAGCTCGCTAGTAAAGACCCAGTACTTC.

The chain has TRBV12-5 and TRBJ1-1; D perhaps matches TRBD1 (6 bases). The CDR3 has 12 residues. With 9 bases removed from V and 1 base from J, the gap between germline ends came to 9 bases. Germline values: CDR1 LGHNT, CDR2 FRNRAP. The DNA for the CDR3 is TGTGCTAGCGCGACAGGGAACACTGAAGCTTTCTTT. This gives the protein CASATGNTEAFF.

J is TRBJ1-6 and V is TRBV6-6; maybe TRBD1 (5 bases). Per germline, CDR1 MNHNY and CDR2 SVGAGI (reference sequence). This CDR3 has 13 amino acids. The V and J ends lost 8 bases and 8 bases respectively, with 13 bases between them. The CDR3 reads CASLTGWDSPLHF. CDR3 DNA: TGTGCCAGCCTAACAGGATGGGATTCACCCCTCCACTTT.

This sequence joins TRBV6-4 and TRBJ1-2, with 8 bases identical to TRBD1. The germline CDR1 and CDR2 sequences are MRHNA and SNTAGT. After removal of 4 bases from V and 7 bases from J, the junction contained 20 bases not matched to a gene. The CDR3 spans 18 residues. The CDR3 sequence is CASSGLRADRGIFCGYTF. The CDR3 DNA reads TGTGCCAGCAGTGGACTACGGGCTGACAGGGGAATTTTTTGTGGCTACACCTTC.

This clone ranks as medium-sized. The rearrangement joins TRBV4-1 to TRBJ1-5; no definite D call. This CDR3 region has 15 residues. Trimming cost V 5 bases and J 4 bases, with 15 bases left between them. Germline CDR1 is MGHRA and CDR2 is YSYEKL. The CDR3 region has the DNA TGCGCCAGCAGCGCACGGGCCTTAAATAATCAGCCCCAGCATTTT. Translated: CASSARALNNQPQHF.

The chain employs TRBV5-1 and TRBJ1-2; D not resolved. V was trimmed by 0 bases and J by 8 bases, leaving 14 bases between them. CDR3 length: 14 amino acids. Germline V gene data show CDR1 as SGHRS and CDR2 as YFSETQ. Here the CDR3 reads CASSLERYLYGYTF. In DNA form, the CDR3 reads TGCGCCAGCAGCTTGGAAAGATACTTGTACGGCTACACCTTC.

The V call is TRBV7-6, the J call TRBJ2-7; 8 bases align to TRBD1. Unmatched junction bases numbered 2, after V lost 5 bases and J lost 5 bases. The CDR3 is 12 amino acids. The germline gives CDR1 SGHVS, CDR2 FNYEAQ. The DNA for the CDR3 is TGTGCCAGCAGCCCACAGGGGGACGAGCAGTACTTC. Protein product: CASSPQGDEQYF.

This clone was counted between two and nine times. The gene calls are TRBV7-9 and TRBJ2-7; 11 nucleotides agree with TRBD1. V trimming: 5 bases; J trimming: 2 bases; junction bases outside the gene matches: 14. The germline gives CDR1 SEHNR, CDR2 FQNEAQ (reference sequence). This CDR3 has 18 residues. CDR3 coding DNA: TGTGCCAGCAGCACCACTACATCGGACAGGGGGCGAACCTACGAGCAGTACTTC. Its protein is CASSTTTSDRGRTYEQYF.

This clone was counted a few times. CDR3 region: CASSILGTLYNEQFF. CDR3 coding DNA: TGTGCCAGTAGTATTCTTGGGACATTGTACAATGAGCAGTTCTTC. This chain links TRBV19 with TRBJ2-1, with a weak D call TRBD1 (6 bases). The V end lost 3 bases, the J end lost 4 bases, and 13 bases lay between the germline ends. The CDR3 sequence is 15 residues long. Germline V CDR1 and CDR2: LNHDA, SQIVND (reference sequence).

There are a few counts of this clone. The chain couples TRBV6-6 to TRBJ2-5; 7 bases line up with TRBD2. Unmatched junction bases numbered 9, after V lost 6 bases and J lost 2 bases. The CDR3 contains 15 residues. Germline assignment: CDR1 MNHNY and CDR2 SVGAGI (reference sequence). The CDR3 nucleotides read TGTGCCAGCAGCCCATGGGCGGGAGAACAAGAGACCCAGTACTTC. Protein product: CASSPWAGEQETQYF.

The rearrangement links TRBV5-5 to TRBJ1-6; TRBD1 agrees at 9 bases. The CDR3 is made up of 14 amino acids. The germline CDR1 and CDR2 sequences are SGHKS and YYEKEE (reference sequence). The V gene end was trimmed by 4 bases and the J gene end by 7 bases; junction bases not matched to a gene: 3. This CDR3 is CASSPDRGNSPLHF. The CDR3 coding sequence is TGTGCCAGCAGCCCGGACAGGGGCAATTCACCCCTCCACTTT.

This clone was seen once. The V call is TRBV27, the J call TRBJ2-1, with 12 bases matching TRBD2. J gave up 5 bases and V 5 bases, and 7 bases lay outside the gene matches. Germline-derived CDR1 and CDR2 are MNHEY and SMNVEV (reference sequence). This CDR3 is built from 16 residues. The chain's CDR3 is CASSGLAGGSDNEQFF. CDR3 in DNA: TGTGCCAGCAGTGGGCTAGCGGGAGGGAGCGACAATGAGCAGTTCTTC.

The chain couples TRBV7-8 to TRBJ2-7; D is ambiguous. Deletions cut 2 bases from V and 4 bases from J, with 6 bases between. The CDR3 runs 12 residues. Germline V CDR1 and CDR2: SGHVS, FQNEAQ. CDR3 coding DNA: TGTGCCAGCAGCTTACTGGGTTACGAGCAGTACTTC. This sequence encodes CASSLLGYEQYF.

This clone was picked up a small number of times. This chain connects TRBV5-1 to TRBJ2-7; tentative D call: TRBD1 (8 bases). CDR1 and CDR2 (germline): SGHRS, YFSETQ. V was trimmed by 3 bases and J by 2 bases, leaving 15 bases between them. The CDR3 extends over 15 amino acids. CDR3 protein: CASSWTQGGAYEQYF. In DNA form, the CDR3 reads TGCGCCAGCAGCTGGACACAGGGGGGGGCCTACGAGCAGTACTTC.

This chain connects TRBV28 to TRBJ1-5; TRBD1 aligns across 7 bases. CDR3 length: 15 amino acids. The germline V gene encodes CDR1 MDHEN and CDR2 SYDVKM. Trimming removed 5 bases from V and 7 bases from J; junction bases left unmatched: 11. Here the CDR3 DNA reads TGTGCCAGCAGTCCCCTATCGACAGGGTACCAGCCCCAGCATTTT. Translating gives CASSPLSTGYQPQHF.

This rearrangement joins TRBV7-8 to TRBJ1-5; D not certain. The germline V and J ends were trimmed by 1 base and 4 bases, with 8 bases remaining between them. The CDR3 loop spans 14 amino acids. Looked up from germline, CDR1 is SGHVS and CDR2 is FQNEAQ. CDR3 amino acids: CASSLGSLNQPQHF. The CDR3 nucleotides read TGTGCCAGCAGCTTAGGATCATTGAATCAGCCCCAGCATTTT.

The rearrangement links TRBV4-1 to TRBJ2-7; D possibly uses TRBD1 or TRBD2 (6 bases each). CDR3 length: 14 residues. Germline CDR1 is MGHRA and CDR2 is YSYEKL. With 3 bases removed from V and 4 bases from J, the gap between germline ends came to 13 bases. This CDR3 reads CASSHRGQGYEQYF. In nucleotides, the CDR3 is TGCGCCAGCAGCCATCGGGGGCAGGGGTACGAGCAGTACTTC.

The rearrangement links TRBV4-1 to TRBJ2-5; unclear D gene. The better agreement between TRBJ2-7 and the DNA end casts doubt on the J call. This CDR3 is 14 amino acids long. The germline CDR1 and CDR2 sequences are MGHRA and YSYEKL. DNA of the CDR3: TGCGCCAGCAGCCAAGAGGGAATCCTGTACGAGCAGTACTTC. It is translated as CASSQEGILYEQYF.

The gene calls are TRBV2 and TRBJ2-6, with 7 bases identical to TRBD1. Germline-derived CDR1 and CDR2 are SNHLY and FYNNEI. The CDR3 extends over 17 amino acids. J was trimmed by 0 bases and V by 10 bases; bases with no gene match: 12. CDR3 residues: CATKLRGQSSGANVLTF. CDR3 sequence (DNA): TGTGCCACCAAGTTAAGGGGACAGTCCTCTGGGGCCAACGTCCTGACTTTC. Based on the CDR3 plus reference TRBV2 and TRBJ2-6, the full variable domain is EPEVTQTPSHQVTQMGQEVILRCVPISNHLYFYWYRQILGQKVEFLVSFYNNEISEKSEIFDDQFSVERPDGSNFTLKIRSTKLEDSAMYFCATKLRGQSSGANVLTFGAGSRLTVL.

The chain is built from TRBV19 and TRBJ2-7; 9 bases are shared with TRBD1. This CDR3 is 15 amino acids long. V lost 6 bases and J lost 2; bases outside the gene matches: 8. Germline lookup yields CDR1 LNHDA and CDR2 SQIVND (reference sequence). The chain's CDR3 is CASRFRDRVPYEQYF. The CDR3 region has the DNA TGTGCCAGTAGGTTCCGGGACAGGGTTCCCTACGAGCAGTACTTC.

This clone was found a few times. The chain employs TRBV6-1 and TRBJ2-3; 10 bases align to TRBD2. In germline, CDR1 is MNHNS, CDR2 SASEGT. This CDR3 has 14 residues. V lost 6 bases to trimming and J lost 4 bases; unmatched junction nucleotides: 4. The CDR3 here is CASSGLAESDTQYF. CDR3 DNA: TGTGCCAGCAGCGGACTAGCGGAATCAGATACGCAGTATTTT.

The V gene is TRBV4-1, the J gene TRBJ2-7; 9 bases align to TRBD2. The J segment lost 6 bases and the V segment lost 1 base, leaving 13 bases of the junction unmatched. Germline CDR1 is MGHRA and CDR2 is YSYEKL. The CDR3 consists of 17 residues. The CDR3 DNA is TGCGCCAGCAGCCAAGTCCAAGCGGGAGGTTCCAGGATCGAGCAGTACTTC. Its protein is CASSQVQAGGSRIEQYF.

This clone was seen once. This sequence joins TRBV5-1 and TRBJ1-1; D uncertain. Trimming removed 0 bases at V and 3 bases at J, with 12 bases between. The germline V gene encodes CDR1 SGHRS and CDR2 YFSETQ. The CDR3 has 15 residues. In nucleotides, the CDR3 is TGCGCCAGCAGCTTGGGTTTCGGGAGGGACACTGAAGCTTTCTTT. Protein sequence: CASSLGFGRDTEAFF.

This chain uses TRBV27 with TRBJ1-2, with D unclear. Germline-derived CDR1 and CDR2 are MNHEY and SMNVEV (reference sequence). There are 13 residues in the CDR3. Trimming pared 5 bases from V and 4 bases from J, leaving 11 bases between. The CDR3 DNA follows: TGTGCCAGCAGTCACGGTGCTCTCTATGGCTACACCTTC. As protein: CASSHGALYGYTF.